The 15 T cell receptor beta chains below all came from one sample that was sequenced in a study of blood T cell repertoires in COVID-19. Sequencing was performed with immunoSEQ multiplex PCR; in TCRdb, only in-frame clones are kept and a portion is missing. The sample carries about 58,000 clones, almost 90% recorded once. The source material was peripheral blood. The receptor source for this set is a woman aged 50 to 60 with active or convalescent COVID-19.

The genes are TRBV5-4 and TRBJ1-1; no clear D gene. V was shortened by 2 bases and J by 8 bases, with 13 bases between the two germline ends. The CDR3 contains 13 residues. Germline V gene sequence: CDR1 SGHNT, CDR2 YYREEE (reference sequence). The CDR3 is CASSLRPELEAFF. CDR3 in DNA: TGTGCCAGCAGCTTAAGGCCGGAGCTAGAAGCTTTCTTT.

This sequence joins TRBV5-5 and TRBJ1-2, with D maybe TRBD1 (5 bases). The CDR3 sequence is 15 residues long. V was shortened by 0 bases and J by 3 bases, with 12 bases between the two germline ends. Germline V gene lookup returns CDR1 SGHKS and CDR2 YYEKEE (reference sequence). The CDR3 nucleotides read TGTGCCAGCAGCTTGGATGACAGTCGGGACTATGGCTACACCTTC. Amino acids: CASSLDDSRDYGYTF.

DNA of the CDR3: TGTGCCAGCAGCTTAGATCCCACAACGTCCTACAATGAGCAGTTCTTC. Translation: CASSLDPTTSYNEQFF. J is TRBJ2-1 and V is TRBV11-2; the D is unclear. The CDR3 covers 16 residues. The ends were cut back, 0 bases at V and 1 base at J, with 10 bases in the middle. Looked up from germline, CDR1 is SGHAT and CDR2 is FQNNGV.

V usage is TRBV30 and J usage is TRBJ2-6; D is unresolved. CDR3 length: 11 amino acids. Germline-derived CDR1 and CDR2 are GTSNPN and SVGIG (reference sequence). The CDR3 coding sequence is TGTGCTATTACTGGGGCCAACGTCCTGACTTTC. Translation gives CAITGANVLTF.

The genes are TRBV7-2 and TRBJ2-1; no definite D call. The CDR3 totals 15 residues. The germline gives CDR1 SGHTA, CDR2 FQGNSA. V lost 7 bases and J lost 6, with 19 bases in between. CDR3 coding DNA: TGTGCCAGCACCCCAACTACGCTGGTGTTCAATGAGCAGTTCTTC. Translated, it gives CASTPTTLVFNEQFF.

The CDR3 is CASSRQGRDQETQYF. Here the CDR3 DNA reads TGTGCCAGCTCGCGACAGGGTCGAGATCAAGAGACCCAGTACTTC. The genes are TRBV18 and TRBJ2-5; 7 bases agree with TRBD1. The germline CDR1 and CDR2 sequences are KGHSH and LQKENI. The CDR3 loop spans 15 amino acids. V was clipped by 6 bases and J by 2 bases; unmatched bases: 9.

In DNA form, the CDR3 reads TGTGCCAGCAGCTTAGATCATGGGAGCACTGAAGCTTTCTTT. It translates to CASSLDHGSTEAFF. The rearrangement joins TRBV11-3 to TRBJ1-1; D call uncertain. Between the trimmed V and J ends, which lost 0 bases and 4 bases, there was a span of 9 bases. Germline V gene data show CDR1 as SGHNT and CDR2 as YENEEA. CDR3 length: 14 amino acids. Looking up the rest from reference TRBV11-3 and TRBJ1-1 gives the full variable domain: EAGVVQSPRYKIIEKKQPVAFWCNPISGHNTLYWYLQNLGQGPELLIRYENEEAVDDSQLPKDRFSAERLKGVDSTLKIQPAELGDSAVYLCASSLDHGSTEAFFGQGTRLTVV.

The chain combines TRBV5-1 with TRBJ1-1; 8 bases agree with TRBD1. The CDR3 is 15 residues long. V shed 3 bases and J 1 base; nucleotides not matched to a gene: 5. From germline, CDR1 is SGHRS and CDR2 YFSETQ. This CDR3 is CASSSRGLGNTEAFF. In nucleotides, the CDR3 is TGCGCCAGCAGCTCCAGGGGGCTGGGGAACACTGAAGCTTTCTTT.

The gene calls are TRBV14 and TRBJ2-3; D is unclear. The CDR3 totals 14 residues. Trimming removed 1 base at V and 0 bases at J, with 5 bases between. CDR1 is SGHDN, CDR2 FVKESK, per germline. CDR3 nucleotides: TGTGCCAGCAGCCAAGTTTCTAGCACAGATACGCAGTATTTT. This translates into CASSQVSSTDTQYF.

The chain carries TRBV6-5 and TRBJ2-7; 10 positions match TRBD2. There are 15 residues in the CDR3. Losses at the gene ends were 0 bases for V and 3 bases for J; bases not matched to a gene: 2. Germline loops: CDR1 MNHEY, CDR2 SVGAGI. The CDR3 loop reads CASSYSSSGSYEQYF. CDR3 nucleotides: TGTGCCAGCAGTTACTCGTCTAGCGGGAGCTACGAGCAGTACTTC.

This chain connects TRBV5-5 to TRBJ2-7, with D perhaps matching TRBD2 (5 bases). Trimming stripped 3 bases from V and 5 bases from J, with 21 bases between. Germline V gives CDR1 SGHKS, CDR2 YYEKEE (reference sequence). The CDR3 is 16 residues long. CDR3 amino acids: CASSYDGLVVGDEQYF. CDR3 DNA sequence: TGTGCCAGCAGCTACGACGGACTGGTGGTTGGCGACGAGCAGTACTTC.

V and J are TRBV3-1 (or the pseudogene TRBV3-2) and TRBJ1-2; 8 bases are shared with TRBD1. The trim removed 5 bases at V and 5 bases at J, leaving 10 bases unmatched. Germline CDR1 and CDR2: LGHDT and YNNKEL (reference sequence). The CDR3 runs to 15 residues. In nucleotides, the CDR3 is TGTGCCAGCAGCGCCCGACAGACAGGGGTATATGGCTACACCTTC. Translation: CASSARQTGVYGYTF.

This clone was observed once. The chain joins TRBV11-2 to TRBJ2-7, with a tentative D call TRBD2 (5 bases). The CDR3 length is 15 residues. Trimming removed 5 bases at V and 1 base at J, with 15 bases between. Germline CDR1 SGHAT, CDR2 FQNNGV. CDR3 sequence (DNA): TGTGCCAGCAGCCCCGGGCCCAGCGGTTCCTACGAGCAGTACTTC. It encodes CASSPGPSGSYEQYF.

This clone was seen a single time. Here the CDR3 DNA reads TGTGCCACCAGCAGGGACAGGGGACTAAACGAGCAGTACTTC. Residues: CATSRDRGLNEQYF. J is TRBJ2-7 and V is TRBV15, with 9 nucleotides matching TRBD1. Germline V gene sequence: CDR1 LNHNV, CDR2 YYDKDF (reference sequence). This CDR3 has 14 residues. V gave up 3 bases and J gave up 5 bases; unmatched junction bases: 5.

This sequence joins TRBV11-2 and TRBJ2-7, with TRBD2 matching 7 bases. V trimming: 5 bases; J trimming: 6 bases; junction bases outside the gene matches: 10. This CDR3 has 14 residues. Germline-derived CDR1 and CDR2 are SGHAT and FQNNGV. This chain's CDR3 is CASSKVGGSGEQYF. The CDR3 DNA reads TGTGCCAGCAGCAAAGTTGGCGGGAGTGGCGAGCAGTACTTC.